These 16 T cell receptor beta chains were sequenced from one sample in a study of identifying expanded T cells in peripheral blood. Profiled with immunoSEQ multiplex PCR; TCRdb holds only in-frame clones, not every one. The sample has around 81,000 clones, roughly 81% seen once. The sample consisted of blood. The receptors come from a person aged 18 to 75 in good health.

The V and J genes are TRBV27 and TRBJ1-2; tentatively, D is TRBD1 (5 bases). The germline CDR1 and CDR2 sequences are MNHEY and SMNVEV (reference sequence). V dropped 4 bases and J dropped 2 bases, with 8 bases sitting between them. This CDR3 contains 13 residues. The CDR3 sequence: CASSYGDNYGYTF. The DNA for the CDR3 is TGTGCCAGCAGTTATGGGGACAACTATGGCTACACCTTC.

About this clone: Sequence at one end of the junction differs from germline and may be a read error. The chain combines TRBV6-5 with TRBJ1-1; D unclear. Germline CDR1 MNHEY, CDR2 SVGAGI. The CDR3 runs 15 residues. The CDR3 region is CASSYSPEQGPEAFF. The CDR3 nucleotides are TGTGCCAGCAGTTACTCTCCCGAACAAGGGCCTGAGGCTTTCTTT.

The chain carries TRBV4-1 and TRBJ1-5; 7 bases map to TRBD1. V dropped 4 bases and J dropped 5; count of bases not matched to a gene: 11. This CDR3 is built from 16 residues. The germline gives CDR1 MGHRA, CDR2 YSYEKL. CDR3 sequence (DNA): TGCGCCAGCAGCCCCGCAAGGACAGGAAAGGATCAGCCCCAGCATTTT. It encodes CASSPARTGKDQPQHF.

This rearrangement joins TRBV30 to TRBJ2-1, with unresolved D. The CDR3 loop spans 11 amino acids. Per the germline V gene, CDR1 is GTSNPN and CDR2 is SVGIG (reference sequence). The V gene lost 6 bases and the J gene lost 2 bases, with 5 bases spanning the gap. CDR3 nucleotides: TGTGCCTGCAGGACCTACAATGAGCAGTTCTTC. Encoded protein: CACRTYNEQFF.

J is TRBJ2-3 and V is TRBV27; D is undetermined. CDR3 size: 14 residues. Germline values: CDR1 MNHEY, CDR2 SMNVEV (reference sequence). Trimming took off 2 bases at V and 6 bases at J, with 12 bases between the two ends. As DNA, the CDR3 is TGTGCCAGCAGTTTAGGGCAGAGCCGGGATACGCAGTATTTT. Amino acid sequence: CASSLGQSRDTQYF.

This clone was seen just once. The rearrangement joins TRBV11-2 to TRBJ2-7; D is perhaps TRBD1 or TRBD2 (6 bases each). V lost 3 bases to trimming and J lost 7 bases, with 16 bases between them. CDR1 and CDR2 from the germline V gene are SGHAT and FQNNGV. This CDR3 region has 14 residues. The CDR3 here is CASSFEGGKKEQYF. CDR3 sequence (DNA): TGTGCCAGCAGCTTTGAGGGGGGCAAGAAGGAGCAGTACTTC.

V and J are TRBV7-2 and TRBJ1-2, with D possibly TRBD1 on 5 matching bases. Trimming pared 1 base from V and 7 bases from J, leaving 13 bases between. Germline CDR1 reads SGHTA; CDR2 reads FQGNSA. The CDR3 is 14 amino acids. The DNA of the CDR3 is TGTGCCAGCAGCTTAGAGCGGCGGGGGGGTGGCTACACCTTC. Amino acid sequence: CASSLERRGGGYTF. Combining the CDR3 with reference TRBV7-2 and TRBJ1-2 gives the whole variable domain GAGVSQSPSNKVTEKGKDVELRCDPISGHTALYWYRQSLGQGLEFLIYFQGNSAPDKSGLPSDRFSAERTGGSVSTLTIQRTQQEDSAVYLCASSLERRGGGYTFGSGTRLTVV.

The rearrangement uses TRBV5-8 and TRBJ2-5; D may correspond to TRBD1 or TRBD2 (5 bases each). CDR3 length: 13 residues. CDR1 and CDR2 (germline): SGHTS, YDEGEE. V was trimmed by 4 bases and J by 2 bases, leaving 9 bases between them. CDR3: CASSVRGQETQYF. The CDR3 bases are TGTGCCAGCAGCGTGAGGGGTCAAGAGACCCAGTACTTC.

The chain recombines TRBV27 with TRBJ2-7, with TRBD2 matching over 15 bases. Looked up from germline, CDR1 is MNHEY and CDR2 is SMNVEV (reference sequence). Trimming at V came to 6 bases and at J to 4 bases, leaving 7 bases not matched to a gene. The CDR3 runs 16 residues. The CDR3 region is CASSGTSGGLPYEQYF. For the CDR3, the DNA is TGTGCCAGCAGCGGGACTAGCGGGGGGTTACCGTACGAGCAGTACTTC.

The genes are TRBV7-9 and TRBJ1-1, with a possible D match to TRBD1 (5 bases). The CDR3 consists of 13 residues. The germline V gene has CDR1 SEHNR and CDR2 FQNEAQ (reference sequence). Trimming cost V 2 bases and J 3 bases, with 7 bases left between them. The CDR3, as DNA: TGTGCCAGCAGCTTATGGGGGGACACTGAAGCTTTCTTT. The encoded protein is CASSLWGDTEAFF.

The V call is TRBV7-8, the J call TRBJ2-7, with TRBD1 identical over 9 bases. The trim removed 1 base at V and 2 bases at J, leaving 6 bases unmatched. Germline V gene data show CDR1 as SGHVS and CDR2 as FQNEAQ. The CDR3 is 16 amino acids. The CDR3 nucleotides are TGTGCCAGCAGCTTAGACCGACAGGGGGGCACCTACGAGCAGTACTTC. Its translation: CASSLDRQGGTYEQYF. Supplemented by reference TRBV7-8 and TRBJ2-7, the full variable domain reads GAGVSQSPRYKVAKRGQDVALRCDPISGHVSLFWYQQALGQGPEFLTYFQNEAQLDKSGLPSDRFFAERPEGSVSTLKIQRTQQEDSAVYLCASSLDRQGGTYEQYFGPGTRLTVT.

This chain links TRBV4-1 with TRBJ1-4, with D maybe TRBD1 (5 bases). V was clipped by 3 bases and J by 11 bases, with 7 bases between them. CDR1 is MGHRA and CDR2 is YSYEKL in the germline V gene. The CDR3 has 11 residues. The CDR3 DNA reads as TGCGCCAGCAGCCACCGGGGGAAACTGTTTTTT. It yields the protein CASSHRGKLFF.

V gene TRBV4-3 combines with J gene TRBJ2-5, with D hard to call. The CDR3 length is 13 residues. The germline V gene encodes CDR1 LGHNA and CDR2 YSLEER. V dropped 0 bases and J dropped 4 bases, with 6 bases sitting between them. CDR3 sequence (DNA): TGCGCCAGCAGCCAAGATTGGGGAGAGACCCAGTACTTC. Residues: CASSQDWGETQYF.

The rearrangement uses TRBV25-1 and TRBJ2-7; tentative D call: TRBD2 (7 bases). Germline V lookup: CDR1 MGHDK, CDR2 SYGVNS. The CDR3 has 16 residues. V lost 0 bases to trimming and J lost 3 bases, with 15 bases between them. The CDR3 sequence: CASSEYFGGASYEQYF. For the CDR3, the DNA is TGTGCCAGCAGTGAATATTTTGGGGGGGCAAGCTACGAGCAGTACTTC.

The chain carries TRBV18 and TRBJ2-1, with D possibly being TRBD1 or TRBD2 (5 bases each). The CDR3 length is 13 residues. Trimming removed 0 bases from V and 12 bases from J, with 12 bases in between. Germline V CDR1 and CDR2: KGHSH, LQKENI. The CDR3 coding sequence is TGTGCCAGCTCACCACCGGGTTCCGGGGCGCAGTTCTTC. Protein sequence: CASSPPGSGAQFF.

This clone is a singleton in its sample. The gene calls are TRBV6-1 and TRBJ1-1; D perhaps matches TRBD1 (6 bases). The germline V and J ends were trimmed by 1 base and 6 bases, with 15 bases remaining between them. Germline loops: CDR1 MNHNS, CDR2 SASEGT. The CDR3 extends over 15 amino acids. CDR3 in DNA: TGTGCCAGCAGTGAAGGAGGTCAGGGGTCCGCTGAAGCTTTCTTT. Translation gives CASSEGGQGSAEAFF.